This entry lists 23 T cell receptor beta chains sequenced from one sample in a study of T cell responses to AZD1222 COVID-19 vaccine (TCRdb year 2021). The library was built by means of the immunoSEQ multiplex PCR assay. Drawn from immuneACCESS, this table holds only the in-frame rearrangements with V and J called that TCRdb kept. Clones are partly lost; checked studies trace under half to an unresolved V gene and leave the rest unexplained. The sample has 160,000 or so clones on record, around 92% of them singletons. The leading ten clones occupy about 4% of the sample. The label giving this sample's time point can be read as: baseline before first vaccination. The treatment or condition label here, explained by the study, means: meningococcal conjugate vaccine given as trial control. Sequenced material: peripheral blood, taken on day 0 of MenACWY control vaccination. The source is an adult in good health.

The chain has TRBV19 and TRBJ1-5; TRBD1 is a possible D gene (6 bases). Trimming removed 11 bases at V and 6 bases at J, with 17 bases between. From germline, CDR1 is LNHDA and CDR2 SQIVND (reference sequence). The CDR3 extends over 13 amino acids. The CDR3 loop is CACSSQGSQPQHF. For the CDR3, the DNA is TGTGCCTGCTCCAGCCAGGGGAGTCAGCCCCAGCATTTT.

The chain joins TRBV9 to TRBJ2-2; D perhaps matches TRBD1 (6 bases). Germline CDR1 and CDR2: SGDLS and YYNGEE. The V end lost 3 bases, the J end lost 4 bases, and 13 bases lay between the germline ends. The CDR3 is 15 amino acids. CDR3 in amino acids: CASSAIGTSTGELFF. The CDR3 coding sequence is TGTGCCAGCAGCGCAATCGGGACATCCACCGGGGAGCTGTTTTTT.

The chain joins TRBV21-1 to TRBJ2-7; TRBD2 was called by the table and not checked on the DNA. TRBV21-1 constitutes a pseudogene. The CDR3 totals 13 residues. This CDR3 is CASSEESNYEQYF. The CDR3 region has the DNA TGTGCCAGCAGCGAGGAAAGCAACTACGAGCAGTACTTC.

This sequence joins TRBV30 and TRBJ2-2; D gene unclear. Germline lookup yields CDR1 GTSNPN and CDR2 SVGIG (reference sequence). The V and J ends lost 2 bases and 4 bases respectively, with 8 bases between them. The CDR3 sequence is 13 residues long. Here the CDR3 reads CAWSNLVTGELFF. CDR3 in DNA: TGTGCCTGGAGTAATTTGGTCACCGGGGAGCTGTTTTTT.

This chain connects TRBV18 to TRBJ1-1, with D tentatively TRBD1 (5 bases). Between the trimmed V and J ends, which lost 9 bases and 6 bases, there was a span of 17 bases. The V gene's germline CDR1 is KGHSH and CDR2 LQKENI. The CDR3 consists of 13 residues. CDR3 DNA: TGTGCCAGTGGGGGGGACGAACGGTCTGAAGCTTTCTTT. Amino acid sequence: CASGGDERSEAFF. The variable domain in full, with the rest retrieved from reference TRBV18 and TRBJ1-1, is NAGVMQNPRHLVRRRGQEARLRCSPMKGHSHVYWYRQLPEEGLKFMVYLQKENIIDESGMPKERFSAEFPKEGPSILRIQQVVRGDSAAYFCASGGDERSEAFFGQGTRLTVV.

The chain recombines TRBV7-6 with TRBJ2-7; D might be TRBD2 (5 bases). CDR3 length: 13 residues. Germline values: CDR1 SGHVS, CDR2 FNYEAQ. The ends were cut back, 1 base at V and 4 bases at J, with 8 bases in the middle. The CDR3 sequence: CASSLGERYEQYF. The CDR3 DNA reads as TGTGCCAGCAGCTTAGGGGAGCGATACGAGCAGTACTTC.

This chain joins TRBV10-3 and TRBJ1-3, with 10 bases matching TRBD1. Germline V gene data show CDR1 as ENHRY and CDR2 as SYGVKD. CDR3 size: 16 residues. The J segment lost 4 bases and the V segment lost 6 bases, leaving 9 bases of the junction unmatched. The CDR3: CAIRAAGTGAGNTIYF. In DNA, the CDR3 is TGTGCCATCAGAGCTGCCGGGACAGGGGCGGGAAACACCATATATTTT.

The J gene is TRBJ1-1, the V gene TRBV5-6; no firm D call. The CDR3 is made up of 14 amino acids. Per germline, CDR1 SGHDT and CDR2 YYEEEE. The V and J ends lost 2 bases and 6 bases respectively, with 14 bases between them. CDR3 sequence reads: CASSFVERVAEAFF. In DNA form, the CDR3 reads TGTGCCAGCAGCTTCGTAGAACGGGTGGCTGAAGCTTTCTTT.

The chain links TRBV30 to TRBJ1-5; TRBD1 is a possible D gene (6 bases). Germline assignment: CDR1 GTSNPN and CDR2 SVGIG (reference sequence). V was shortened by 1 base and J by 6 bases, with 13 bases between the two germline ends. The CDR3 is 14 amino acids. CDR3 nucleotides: TGTGCCTGGAGTGGCAGGGGAGGGCTTCAGCCCCAGCATTTT. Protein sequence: CAWSGRGGLQPQHF. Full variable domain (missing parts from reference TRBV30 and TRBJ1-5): SQTIHQWPATLVQPVGSPLSLECTVEGTSNPNLYWYRQAAGRGLQLLFYSVGIGQISSEVPQNLSASRPQDRQFILSSKKLLLSDSGFYLCAWSGRGGLQPQHFGDGTRLSIL.

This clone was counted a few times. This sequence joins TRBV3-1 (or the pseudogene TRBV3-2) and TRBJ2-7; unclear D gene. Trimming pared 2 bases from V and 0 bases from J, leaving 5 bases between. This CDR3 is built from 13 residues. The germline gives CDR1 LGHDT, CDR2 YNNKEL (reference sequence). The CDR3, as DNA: TGTGCCAGCAGCCAAAGGGACTCCTACGAGCAGTACTTC. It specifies CASSQRDSYEQYF.

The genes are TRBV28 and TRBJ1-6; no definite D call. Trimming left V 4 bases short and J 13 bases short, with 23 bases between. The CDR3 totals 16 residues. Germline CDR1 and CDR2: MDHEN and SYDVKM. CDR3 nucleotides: TGTGCCAGCAGTTCCACCCTAGGGTCTTTAAGACGCCCCCTCCACTTT. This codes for CASSSTLGSLRRPLHF.

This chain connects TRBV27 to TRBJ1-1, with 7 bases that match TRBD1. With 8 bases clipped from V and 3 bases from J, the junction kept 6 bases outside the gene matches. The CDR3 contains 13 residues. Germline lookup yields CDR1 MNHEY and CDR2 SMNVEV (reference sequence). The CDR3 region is CASSQGKYTEAFF. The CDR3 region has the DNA TGTGCCAGCTCACAGGGGAAGTACACTGAAGCTTTCTTT.

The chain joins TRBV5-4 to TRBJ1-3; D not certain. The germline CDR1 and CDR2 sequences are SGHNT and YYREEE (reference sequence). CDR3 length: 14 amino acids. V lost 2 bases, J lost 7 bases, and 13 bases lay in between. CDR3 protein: CASSLGPSENTIYF. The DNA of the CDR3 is TGTGCCAGCAGCTTAGGACCCTCGGAGAACACCATATATTTT.

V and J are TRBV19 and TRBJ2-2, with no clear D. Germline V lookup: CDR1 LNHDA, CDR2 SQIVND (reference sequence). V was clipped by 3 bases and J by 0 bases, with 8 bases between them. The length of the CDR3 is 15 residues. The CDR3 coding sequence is TGTGCCAGTAGTATCCAGGCCGCGAACACCGGGGAGCTGTTTTTT. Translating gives CASSIQAANTGELFF.

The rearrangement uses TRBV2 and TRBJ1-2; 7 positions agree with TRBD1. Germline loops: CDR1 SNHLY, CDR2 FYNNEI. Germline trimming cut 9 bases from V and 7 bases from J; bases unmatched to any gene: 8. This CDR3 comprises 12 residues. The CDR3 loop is CARVQGSAGYTF. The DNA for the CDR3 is TGTGCCAGGGTACAGGGGTCAGCTGGCTACACCTTC.

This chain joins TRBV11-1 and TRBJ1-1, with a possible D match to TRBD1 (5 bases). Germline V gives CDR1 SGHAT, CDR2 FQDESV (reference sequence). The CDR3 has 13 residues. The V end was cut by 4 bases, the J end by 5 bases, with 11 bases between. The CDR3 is CASSYRRGTEAFF. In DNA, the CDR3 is TGTGCCAGCAGCTACCGGAGGGGAACTGAAGCTTTCTTT.

CDR3 residues: CASSVGSVATDTQYF. The CDR3 DNA reads as TGTGCCAGCAGCGTAGGAAGCGTTGCTACAGATACGCAGTATTTT. The V call is TRBV9, the J call TRBJ2-3; D call uncertain. Germline V gene data show CDR1 as SGDLS and CDR2 as YYNGEE. This CDR3 contains 15 residues. V was clipped by 0 bases and J by 3 bases, with 11 bases between them.

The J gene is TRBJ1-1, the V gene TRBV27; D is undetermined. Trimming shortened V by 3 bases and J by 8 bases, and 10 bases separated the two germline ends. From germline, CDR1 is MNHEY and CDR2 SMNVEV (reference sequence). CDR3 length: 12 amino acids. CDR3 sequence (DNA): TGTGCCAGCAGTTTTCCCGGCTTGGAAGCTTTCTTT. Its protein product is CASSFPGLEAFF.

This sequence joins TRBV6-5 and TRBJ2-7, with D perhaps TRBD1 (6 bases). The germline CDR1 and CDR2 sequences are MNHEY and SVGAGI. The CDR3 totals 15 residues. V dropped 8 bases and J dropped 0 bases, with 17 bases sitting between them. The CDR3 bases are TGTGCCAGCTCGCGAGGTCCAGGGGCCTCCTACGAGCAGTACTTC. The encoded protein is CASSRGPGASYEQYF.

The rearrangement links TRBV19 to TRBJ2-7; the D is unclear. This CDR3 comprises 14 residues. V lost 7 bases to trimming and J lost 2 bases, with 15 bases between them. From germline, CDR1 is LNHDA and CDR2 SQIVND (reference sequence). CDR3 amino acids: CASKMAGTTYEQYF. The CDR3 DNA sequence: TGTGCCAGTAAGATGGCAGGAACGACCTACGAGCAGTACTTC.

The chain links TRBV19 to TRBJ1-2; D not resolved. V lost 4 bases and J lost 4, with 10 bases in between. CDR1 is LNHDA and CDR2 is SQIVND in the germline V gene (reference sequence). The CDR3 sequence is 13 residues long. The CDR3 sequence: CASSTDPTYGYTF. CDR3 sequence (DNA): TGTGCCAGTAGTACTGACCCCACCTATGGCTACACCTTC.

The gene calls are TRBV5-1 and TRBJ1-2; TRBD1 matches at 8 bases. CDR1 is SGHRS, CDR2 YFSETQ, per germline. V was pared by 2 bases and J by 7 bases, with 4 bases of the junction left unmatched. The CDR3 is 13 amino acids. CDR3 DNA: TGCGCCAGCAGCTTAGGAACAGGGGGTGGCTACACCTTC. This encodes CASSLGTGGGYTF.

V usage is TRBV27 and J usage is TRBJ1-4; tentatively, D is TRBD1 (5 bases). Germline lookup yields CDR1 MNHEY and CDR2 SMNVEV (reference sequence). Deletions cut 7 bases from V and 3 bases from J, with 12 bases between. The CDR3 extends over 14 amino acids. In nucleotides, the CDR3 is TGTGCCAGCACCCGAGGAGGGGCTAATGAAAAACTGTTTTTT. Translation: CASTRGGANEKLFF.